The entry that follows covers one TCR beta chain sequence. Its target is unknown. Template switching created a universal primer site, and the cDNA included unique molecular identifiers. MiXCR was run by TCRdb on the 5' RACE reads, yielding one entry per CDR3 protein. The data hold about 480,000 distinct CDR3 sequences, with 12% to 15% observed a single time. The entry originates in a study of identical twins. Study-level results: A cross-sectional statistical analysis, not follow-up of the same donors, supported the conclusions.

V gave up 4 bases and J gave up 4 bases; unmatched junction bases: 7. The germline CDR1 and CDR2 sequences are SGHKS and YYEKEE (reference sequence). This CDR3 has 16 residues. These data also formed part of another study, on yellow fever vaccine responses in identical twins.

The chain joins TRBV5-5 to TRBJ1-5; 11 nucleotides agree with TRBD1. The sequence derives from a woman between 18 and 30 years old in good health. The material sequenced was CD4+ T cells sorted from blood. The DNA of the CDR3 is TGTGCCAGCAGCCCGGGACAGGGGGTTGGGAATCAGCCCCAGCATTTT. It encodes CASSPGQGVGNQPQHF.